Included here is one T cell receptor beta chain sequence, with context. The sample is drawn from a study of sequential checkpoint blockade in melanoma. Study at large: Both treatment sequences were followed by maintenance nivolumab.

Germline lookup yields CDR1 MNHEY and CDR2 SVGAGI. Trimming took 5 bases from V and 6 from J, leaving 14 bases between them. CDR3 length equals 13 residues. Treatment given: randomized to nivolumab then ipilimumab (arm A) or the reverse (arm B). DNA-damaging chemotherapy had not been given to any patient beforehand. PBMC sorting kept live CD3+CD8+ cells without CD19 or CD56. Repertoires were generated with immunoSEQ multiplex PCR, while TCRdb's copy carries only in-frame clones and drops some. The data contain some 17,000 clones, roughly three quarters of them singletons. The sample here was CD8+ T cells sorted from blood (inferred from file names), taken from a patient given nivolumab and ipilimumab in sequence. The chain links TRBV6-5 to TRBJ2-7; possible D gene TRBD2, 6 bases. The TCR was taken from a human donor with melanoma. DNA for the CDR3: TGTGCCAGCAGTGGGACTGGTAGTGGCGAGCAGTACTTC. Translation: CASSGTGSGEQYF.